The entry that follows covers one TCR beta chain sequence. Its target is unknown. Three pembrolizumab responders had their TCRs sequenced. This sample was taken from a study of PD-1 blockade in mismatch repair-deficient tumors. On the study more broadly: Patients had around 12 mismatch repair-deficient cancer types, all previously treated and progressing.

The CDR3 runs 16 residues. V shed 4 bases, J shed 5 bases, and the junction held 8 bases outside the gene matches. Germline V gene data show CDR1 as MNHEY and CDR2 as SVGAGI. Study findings and constraints: After pembrolizumab, tumor-resident clones rose rapidly, then generally contracted before radiologic responses.

TCRdb's copy holds only in-frame clones and misses some; the assay was immunoSEQ multiplex PCR. Here the sample spans 56,000 or so clones, around 82% being singletons. The source of this sequence is an adult with mismatch repair-deficient cancer. This specimen consisted of peripheral blood, obtained 4 weeks after starting pembrolizumab. The rearrangement uses TRBV6-5 and TRBJ1-1; 12 nucleotides align to TRBD1. The CDR3 DNA is TGTGCCAGCAGTTCCCGGGACAGGGGGCCGACTACTGAAGCTTTCTTT. It is translated as CASSSRDRGPTTEAFF.